Each of the 15 T cell receptor beta chains below was sequenced from the same sample in a study of T cell changes during pregnancy in multiple sclerosis. Generated by immunoSEQ multiplex PCR, the TCRdb table keeps only in-frame clones and is missing some. The sample lists approximately 80,000 clones, roughly nine tenths occurring once. This specimen was PBMCs, taken in the first trimester of pregnancy. The source of these receptors is a female donor in good health, serving as a control in a pregnancy study. Some clones in this sample may be carry-over from other donors' samples.

The rearrangement links TRBV11-2 to TRBJ1-6; D gene ambiguous. Germline V gives CDR1 SGHAT, CDR2 FQNNGV. This CDR3 spans 15 amino acids. Trimming removed 4 bases at V and 7 bases at J, with 14 bases between. The CDR3 DNA reads TGTGCCAGCAGCTCACTCCGGGAGCAAAATTCACCCCTCCACTTT. Amino acid sequence: CASSSLREQNSPLHF.

The chain employs TRBV5-4 and TRBJ2-6; possibly TRBD2 for D (6 bases). This CDR3 has 16 amino acids. The V gene lost 2 bases and the J gene lost 1 base, with 10 bases spanning the gap. Germline CDR1 and CDR2: SGHNT and YYREEE (reference sequence). The CDR3 DNA sequence: TGTGCCAGCAGCTTCCCCGCGGGGTCTGGGGCCAACGTCCTGACTTTC. Its translation is CASSFPAGSGANVLTF.

The chain is built from TRBV5-6 and TRBJ2-1, with D hard to call. The CDR3 is made up of 14 amino acids. Per the germline V gene, CDR1 is SGHDT and CDR2 is YYEEEE. V was shortened by 1 base and J by 8 bases, with 13 bases between the two germline ends. In DNA form, the CDR3 reads TGTGCCAGCAGCTTGCTGGGCTTAGGTGATGAGCAGTTCTTC. Translated: CASSLLGLGDEQFF.

V is TRBV6-4 and J is TRBJ2-2; D is possibly TRBD2 (5 bases). CDR1 and CDR2 (germline): MRHNA, SNTAGT. The V end was cut by 2 bases, the J end by 3 bases, with 7 bases between. This CDR3 comprises 14 residues. CDR3 nucleotide sequence: TGTGCCAGCAGTGACGGAGGCGACACCGGGGAGCTGTTTTTT. Its translation is CASSDGGDTGELFF.

This chain joins TRBV7-8 and TRBJ2-1, with 8 bases lining up with TRBD2. This CDR3 region has 14 residues. CDR1 is SGHVS and CDR2 is FQNEAQ in the germline V gene. After removal of 3 bases from V and 9 bases from J, the junction contained 7 bases not matched to a gene. Here the CDR3 DNA reads TGTGCCAGCAGCTTTCCCGGGAGGGCCATTGAGCAGTTCTTC. Translating gives CASSFPGRAIEQFF.

The genes are TRBV27 and TRBJ2-1; 8 nucleotides match TRBD1. Germline V gives CDR1 MNHEY, CDR2 SMNVEV (reference sequence). The CDR3 loop spans 15 amino acids. J lost 7 bases, V lost 6 bases, and 11 bases had no gene match. In nucleotides, the CDR3 is TGTGCCAGCAGACGAGACAGGGGAGGACTGAATGAGCAGTTCTTC. Its protein product is CASRRDRGGLNEQFF.

The chain links TRBV18 to TRBJ2-1; 9 bases agree with TRBD1. Germline V gene sequence: CDR1 KGHSH, CDR2 LQKENI. The CDR3 contains 15 residues. V gave up 4 bases and J gave up 3 bases; unmatched junction bases: 4. The CDR3 sequence is CASSRGQGFYNEQFF. CDR3 bases: TGTGCCAGCTCACGAGGACAGGGGTTCTACAATGAGCAGTTCTTC.

The V gene is TRBV5-6, the J gene TRBJ2-7, with 10 bases fitting TRBD2. V gave up 0 bases and J gave up 0 bases; unmatched junction bases: 6. CDR1 and CDR2 from the germline V gene are SGHDT and YYEEEE. The CDR3 sequence is 17 residues long. Here the CDR3 DNA reads TGTGCCAGCAGCTTGGCTAGCGGGGGCCTGAACTCCTACGAGCAGTACTTC. It codes for CASSLASGGLNSYEQYF.

The J gene is TRBJ2-3, the V gene TRBV10-1; 9 bases are a match to TRBD2. The CDR3 totals 16 residues. Germline V gives CDR1 WNHNN, CDR2 SYGVQD (reference sequence). With 3 bases clipped from V and 5 bases from J, the junction kept 9 bases outside the gene matches. CDR3 amino acids: CASSDRRGGRVDTQYF. As DNA, the CDR3 is TGCGCCAGCAGTGACCGGCGGGGGGGCCGGGTAGATACGCAGTATTTT.

The J gene is TRBJ1-5, the V gene TRBV27; D is perhaps TRBD1 (5 bases). V was cut by 5 bases and J by 0 bases, with 8 bases left in between. This CDR3 comprises 14 residues. Looked up from germline, CDR1 is MNHEY and CDR2 is SMNVEV (reference sequence). The chain's CDR3 is CASSTGDSNQPQHF. DNA for the CDR3: TGTGCCAGCAGTACGGGGGATAGCAATCAGCCCCAGCATTTT.

The genes are TRBV2 and TRBJ1-1; D is uncertain. Germline-derived CDR1 and CDR2 are SNHLY and FYNNEI. This CDR3 comprises 13 residues. V lost 4 bases and J lost 5, with 11 bases in between. The CDR3 protein is CASSGQTLTEAFF. The CDR3 DNA reads TGTGCCAGCAGTGGCCAGACTTTGACTGAAGCTTTCTTT.

The chain recombines TRBV19 with TRBJ1-2, with 7 bases identical to TRBD1. In germline, CDR1 is LNHDA, CDR2 SQIVND (reference sequence). The CDR3 extends over 13 amino acids. V lost 7 bases to trimming and J lost 3 bases; unmatched junction nucleotides: 5. The CDR3 DNA follows: TGTGCCAGTACCCCCGGGACAGACTATGGCTACACCTTC. This translates into CASTPGTDYGYTF.

The genes are TRBV29-1 and TRBJ2-3, with 9 positions matching TRBD2. Germline CDR1 is SQVTM and CDR2 is ANQGSEA. After removal of 7 bases from V and 4 bases from J, the junction contained 6 bases not matched to a gene. The CDR3 has 13 amino acids. Written as DNA, the CDR3 is TGCAGCGCGGTAGCGGGAGTGGCAGATACGCAGTATTTT. Encoded protein: CSAVAGVADTQYF.

This rearrangement joins TRBV6-5 to TRBJ2-1; D might be TRBD1 (6 bases). Trimming took 2 bases from V and 8 from J, leaving 13 bases between them. Germline CDR1 and CDR2: MNHEY and SVGAGI. This CDR3 has 14 amino acids. The chain's CDR3 is CASSYGPRGDEQFF. CDR3 DNA: TGTGCCAGCAGTTACGGTCCCAGGGGCGATGAGCAGTTCTTC.

V and J are TRBV7-2 and TRBJ2-5; 8 positions agree with TRBD1. The CDR3 length is 13 residues. CDR1 and CDR2 (germline): SGHTA, FQGNSA. Trimming took 1 base from V and 10 from J; bases not matched to a gene: 5. CDR3 nucleotides: TGTGCCAGCAGCTTAGGCCCCGGGACAGGCCAGTACTTC. Its translation: CASSLGPGTGQYF.